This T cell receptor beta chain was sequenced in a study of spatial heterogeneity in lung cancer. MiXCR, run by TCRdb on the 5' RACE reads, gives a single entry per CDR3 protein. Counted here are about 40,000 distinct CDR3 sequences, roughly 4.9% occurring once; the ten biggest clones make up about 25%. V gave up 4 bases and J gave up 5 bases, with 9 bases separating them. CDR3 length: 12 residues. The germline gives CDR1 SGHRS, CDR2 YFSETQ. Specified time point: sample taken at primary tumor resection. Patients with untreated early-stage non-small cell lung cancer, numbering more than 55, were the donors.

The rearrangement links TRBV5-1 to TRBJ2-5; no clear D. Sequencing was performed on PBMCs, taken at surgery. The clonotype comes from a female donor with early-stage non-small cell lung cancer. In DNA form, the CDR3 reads TGCGCCAGCAGCGTAGGGCTCGAGACCCAGTACTTC. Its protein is CASSVGLETQYF.